This T cell receptor beta chain was observed in a study of T cell responses to AZD1222 COVID-19 vaccine. Study observations and caveats: Seropositive AZD1222 recipients at baseline numbered only 5 to 7. White British ancestry dominated among donors, who included more females, and clonal diversity was possibly underestimated. Once two AZD1222 doses were given, Spike-specific TCR breadth and depth went up. Repertoire collection took place solely once the T cell response had peaked.

Here immunoSEQ multiplex PCR was the method, and the copy in TCRdb shows in-frame clones only, minus some. The table includes around 110,000 clones, roughly 92% detected once. With regard to this clone: The target antigen is unknown.

This CDR3 has 17 amino acids. The origin of this receptor is an adult in good health. The chain joins TRBV12-2 to TRBJ1-1; the tabulated D call, TRBD1, remains unverified against the DNA. TRBV12-2 is flagged as a pseudogene. The sequencing here drew on peripheral blood, taken on day 0 of AZD1222 vaccination. CDR3 sequence reads: CASRSDNEDTKNTEAFF. CDR3 DNA sequence: TGTGCAAGTCGCTCAGATAATGAGGACACGAAAAACACTGAAGCTTTCTTT.